This TCR beta chain came from a study of cytomegalovirus exposure and HLA in healthy donors. This clone was found once. In germline, CDR1 is SNHLY, CDR2 FYNNEI. Trimming took 11 bases from V and 7 from J, leaving 24 bases between them. The CDR3 is 15 residues long. Primers included in the PCR were 60 Vbeta and 13 Jbeta primers. Data came from immunoSEQ multiplex PCR; TCRdb stores just in-frame clones and leaves some out. The profile shows over 150,000 clones, roughly four fifths of them singletons. Sample: PBMCs. This sequence joins TRBV2 and TRBJ2-1; weak D call: TRBD2 (6 bases). This clonotype was obtained from a man between 18 and 35 years old in good health and CMV-seronegative. CDR3 amino acids: CASAFHTSRGNEQFF. CDR3 DNA sequence: TGTGCCTCCGCTTTTCACACTAGCCGCGGTAATGAGCAGTTCTTC.